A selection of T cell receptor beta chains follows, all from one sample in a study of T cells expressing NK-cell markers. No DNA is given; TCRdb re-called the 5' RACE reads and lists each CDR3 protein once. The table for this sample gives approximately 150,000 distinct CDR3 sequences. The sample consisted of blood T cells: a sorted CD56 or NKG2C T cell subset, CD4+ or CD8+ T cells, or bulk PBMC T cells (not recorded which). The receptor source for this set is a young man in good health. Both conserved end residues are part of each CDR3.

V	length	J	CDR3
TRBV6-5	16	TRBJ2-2	CASSYSGTGGTGELFF
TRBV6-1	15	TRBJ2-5	CASRARQGSGETQYF
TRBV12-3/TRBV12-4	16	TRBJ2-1	CASSLDGSGRADEQFF
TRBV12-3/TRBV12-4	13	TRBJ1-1	CASSLGGFVKAFF
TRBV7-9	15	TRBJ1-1	CASRFPNRGNTEAFF
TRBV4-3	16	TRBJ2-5	CASSQGGGRDQETQYF
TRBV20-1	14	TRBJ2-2	CSARPTNYTGELFF
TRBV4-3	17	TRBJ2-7	CASSLTGPGTGEEEQYF
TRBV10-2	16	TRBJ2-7	CASSMRTSGSSYEQYF
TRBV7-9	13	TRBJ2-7	CASGGGTMHEQYF
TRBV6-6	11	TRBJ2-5	CAIREVGRQYF
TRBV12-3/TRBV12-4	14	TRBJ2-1	CASIPGQGYNEQFF
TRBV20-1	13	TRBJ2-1	CSADTGIYNEQFF
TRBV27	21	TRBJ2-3	CASSLLGFSGRALEGTDTQYF
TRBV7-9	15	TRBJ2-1	CASSLGLVPQPGEFF
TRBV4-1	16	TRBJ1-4	CASSQVGGLTNEKLFF
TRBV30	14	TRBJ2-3	CAWSSGVGTDTQYF
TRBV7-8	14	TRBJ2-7	CASSLGTVFAEQYF
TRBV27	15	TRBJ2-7	CASSRSGGDSYEQYF
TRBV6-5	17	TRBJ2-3	CASSYRAAGGPTDTQYF
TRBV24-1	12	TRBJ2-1	CATSDKVIEQFF
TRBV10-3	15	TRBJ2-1	CAISSDGSSYNEQFF
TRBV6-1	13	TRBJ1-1	CASSPPETSEAFF
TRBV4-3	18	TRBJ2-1	CASSQEELAGGEYNEQFF
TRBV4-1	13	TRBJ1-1	CASSQPDRFEAFF
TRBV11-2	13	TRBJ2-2	CASSLVGLGELFF
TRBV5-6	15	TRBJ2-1	CASSLELAPNNEQFF
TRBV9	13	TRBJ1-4	CASRAGTDEKLFF
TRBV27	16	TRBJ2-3	CASSLYGGTSTDTQYF
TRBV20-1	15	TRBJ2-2	CSARSWREGTGELFF
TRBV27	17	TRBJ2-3	CASSPDIGGLSTDTQYF
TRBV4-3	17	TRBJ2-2	CASSQDTGTENTGELFF
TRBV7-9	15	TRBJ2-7	CASSLTTGGAYEQYF
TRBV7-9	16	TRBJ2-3	CASSPVVGDDTDTQYF
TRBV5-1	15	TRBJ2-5	CASSGGLAGVETQYF
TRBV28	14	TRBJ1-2	CASRNTGEVDGYTF